These 14 T cell receptor beta chains were all obtained from the same sample, sequenced in a study of T cells in localized non-small cell lung cancer (dated by TCRdb to 2020 to 2022). The library was made by the immunoSEQ multiplex PCR assay. This is the immuneACCESS table as TCRdb keeps it, with only in-frame sequences that have V and J called. A part of the clones is gone; compared with another copy, unresolved V genes explain less than half, and the rest is unexplained. This sample lists 5,000 to 6,500 clones; around 25% were detected once. The top ten constitute around 9.3% of the sample. The sequencing here drew on lung tumor tissue, taken before any cancer treatment. The origin of the receptors is a female donor over 55 with stage I lung adenocarcinoma.

J is TRBJ2-3 and V is TRBV4-1, with unresolved D. Per the germline V gene, CDR1 is MGHRA and CDR2 is YSYEKL. The V and J ends lost 4 bases and 6 bases respectively, with 14 bases between them. The CDR3 covers 14 residues. The chain's CDR3 is CASSPLGQWDTQYF. CDR3 nucleotides: TGCGCCAGCAGCCCCCTTGGTCAATGGGATACGCAGTATTTT.

This clone was observed at least ten times. J is TRBJ2-3 and V is TRBV6-8; 11 nucleotides line up with TRBD2. The CDR3 sequence is 15 residues long. From germline, CDR1 is MNHGY and CDR2 SAAAGT. The V and J ends lost 5 bases and 3 bases, in that order; junction bases with no gene match: 4. The CDR3 here is CASSVAGGPTDTQYF. CDR3 DNA sequence: TGTGCCAGCAGTGTAGCGGGAGGGCCGACAGATACGCAGTATTTT.

This clone qualifies as medium-sized. The gene calls are TRBV18 and TRBJ2-7; TRBD1 agrees at 7 bases. Germline V gene sequence: CDR1 KGHSH, CDR2 LQKENI. CDR3 size: 14 residues. V shed 0 bases, J shed 2 bases, and the junction held 1 base outside the gene matches. The CDR3 sequence is CASSPPGTAYEQYF. The CDR3 DNA sequence: TGTGCCAGCTCACCACCGGGGACAGCCTACGAGCAGTACTTC.

The chain carries TRBV11-3 and TRBJ2-5; TRBD2 matches at 13 bases. The germline V gene has CDR1 SGHNT and CDR2 YENEEA. The V and J ends lost 7 bases and 5 bases, in that order; junction bases with no gene match: 13. CDR3 length: 17 residues. CDR3 in DNA: TGTGCCAGCAAAATCACGGGGGGACTAGCGGGATGGGAGACCCAGTACTTC. It codes for CASKITGGLAGWETQYF.

This chain uses TRBV14 with TRBJ1-2, with D tentatively TRBD1 (5 bases). The germline gives CDR1 SGHDN, CDR2 FVKESK. Between the trimmed V and J ends, which lost 4 bases and 6 bases, there was a span of 12 bases. CDR3 size: 13 residues. This CDR3 reads CASSPRTGDGYTF. The CDR3 DNA sequence: TGTGCCAGCAGCCCCCGGACGGGGGATGGCTACACCTTC.

Many counts were recorded for this clone. The gene calls are TRBV11-3 and TRBJ1-2; D ambiguous. The CDR3 runs 15 residues. Deletions cut 3 bases from V and 0 bases from J, with 11 bases between. Germline loops: CDR1 SGHNT, CDR2 YENEEA. The chain's CDR3 is CASSLSAGSNYGYTF. DNA for the CDR3: TGTGCCAGCAGCTTGTCTGCAGGTTCTAACTATGGCTACACCTTC.

The chain joins TRBV5-1 to TRBJ1-5; TRBD1 matches 9 bases. The CDR3 is made up of 15 amino acids. V lost 2 bases to trimming and J lost 5 bases; unmatched junction nucleotides: 5. Per the germline V gene, CDR1 is SGHRS and CDR2 is YFSETQ. The CDR3 is CASSLGDREDQPQHF. CDR3 DNA: TGCGCCAGCAGCTTAGGGGACAGGGAGGATCAGCCCCAGCATTTT.

In its sample, this clone was seen a few times. The chain is built from TRBV11-3 and TRBJ2-5; TRBD2 matches 10 bases. Germline assignment: CDR1 SGHNT and CDR2 YENEEA. CDR3 length: 16 amino acids. The ends lost 4 bases at V and 2 bases at J; junction bases unmatched: 7. The CDR3 here is CASSSRTSGDQETQYF. Here the CDR3 DNA reads TGTGCCAGCAGCTCCAGGACTAGCGGAGATCAAGAGACCCAGTACTTC.

This clone was detected a few times. This chain joins TRBV7-7 and TRBJ2-1; 8 positions match TRBD2. V shed 5 bases, J shed 7 bases, and the junction held 13 bases outside the gene matches. This CDR3 is 16 amino acids long. Looked up from germline, CDR1 is SSHAT and CDR2 is FNYEAQ (reference sequence). The DNA of the CDR3 is TGTGCCAGCAGCGCCAACCGGGAGGGCCGTACGAATGAGCAGTTCTTC. As protein: CASSANREGRTNEQFF. The entire variable domain, with the rest obtained from reference TRBV7-7 and TRBJ2-1, is as follows: GAGVSQSPRYKVTKRGQDVTLRCDPISSHATLYWYQQALGQGPEFLTYFNYEAQPDKSGLPSDRFSAERPEGSISTLTIQRTEQRDSAMYRCASSANREGRTNEQFFGPGTRLTVL.

The chain employs TRBV9 and TRBJ1-2; the D is unclear. Germline V CDR1 and CDR2: SGDLS, YYNGEE. V lost 5 bases to trimming and J lost 8 bases, with 13 bases between them. The CDR3 covers 12 residues. The DNA of the CDR3 is TGTGCCAGCAGATACTGGAAGGAAGGCTACACCTTC. Translated, it gives CASRYWKEGYTF. The full variable domain, completed using reference TRBV9 and TRBJ1-2, is DSGVTQTPKHLITATGQRVTLRCSPRSGDLSVYWYQQSLDQGLQFLIQYYNGEERAKGNILERFSAQQFPDLHSELNLSSLELGDSALYFCASRYWKEGYTFGSGTRLTVV.

This clone has just a few counts. This sequence joins TRBV19 and TRBJ1-2; a weak D match, TRBD1 (6 bases). There are 15 residues in the CDR3. In germline, CDR1 is LNHDA, CDR2 SQIVND (reference sequence). V shed 1 base and J shed 7 bases, with 16 bases lying between them. This CDR3 reads CASSIVGQGYGGYTF. CDR3 in DNA: TGTGCCAGTAGTATAGTGGGGCAGGGGTACGGTGGCTACACCTTC. Based on the CDR3 plus reference TRBV19 and TRBJ1-2, the full variable domain is DGGITQSPKYLFRKEGQNVTLSCEQNLNHDAMYWYRQDPGQGLRLIYYSQIVNDFQKGDIAEGYSVSREKKESFPLTVTSAQKNPTAFYLCASSIVGQGYGGYTFGSGTRLTVV.

This chain joins TRBV6-8 and TRBJ2-1; 8 bases fit TRBD1. J was trimmed by 14 bases and V by 5 bases; bases with no gene match: 11. Germline-derived CDR1 and CDR2 are MNHGY and SAAAGT. The CDR3 contains 13 residues. This CDR3 is CASSTGTGGLEFF. The CDR3 bases are TGTGCCAGCAGTACCGGGACAGGAGGTTTGGAGTTCTTC.

This clone has only a few counts. V and J are TRBV14 and TRBJ2-7; 7 bases align to TRBD1. The CDR3 is 15 amino acids. The V gene's germline CDR1 is SGHDN and CDR2 FVKESK. Germline trimming cut 0 bases from V and 3 bases from J; bases unmatched to any gene: 5. This CDR3 reads CASSQDTRQGYEQYF. CDR3 in DNA: TGTGCCAGCAGCCAAGATACAAGACAGGGCTACGAGCAGTACTTC.

The rearrangement joins TRBV11-3 to TRBJ2-3; either TRBD1 or TRBD2 may fit D (5 bases each). V was cut by 3 bases and J by 2 bases, with 12 bases left in between. The germline V gene has CDR1 SGHNT and CDR2 YENEEA. This CDR3 is 15 amino acids long. The CDR3 loop is CASSLGDPDTDTQYF. In DNA, the CDR3 is TGTGCCAGCAGCTTGGGGGACCCCGACACAGATACGCAGTATTTT.